The clone carrying this T cell receptor beta chain appeared a few times. Its antigen is unknown. A unique molecular identifier was attached to every TCR cDNA molecule. Using its own MiXCR run on the 5' RACE reads, TCRdb lists one record per CDR3 protein. Of tens of thousands of distinct CDR3 sequences listed, roughly 10% are singletons. Time point in this sample: blood at routine non-recurrence follow-up after resection. No cell sorting; template was whole RNA from tumor, lung tissue or PBMC. The sample originates from a study of spatial heterogeneity in lung cancer. The wider study: Sequenced follow-up PBMC samples came a median of about 26 months after resection, where available.

General study results and limits: Compared with follow-up, resection was when ubiquitous expanded tumor TCRs appeared in blood more.

The CDR3 consists of 14 residues. Trimming removed 4 bases from V and 12 bases from J; junction bases left unmatched: 12. Per germline, CDR1 MNHEY and CDR2 SVGEGT. The material was PBMCs, obtained at follow-up. V and J are TRBV6-2 or TRBV6-3 and TRBJ2-1; 7 bases agree with TRBD1. The source of this sequence is a male donor with early-stage non-small cell lung cancer. CDR3 region: CASSFGQGVRWQFF. The CDR3 DNA sequence: TGTGCCAGCAGTTTTGGGCAGGGGGTGAGATGGCAGTTCTTC.